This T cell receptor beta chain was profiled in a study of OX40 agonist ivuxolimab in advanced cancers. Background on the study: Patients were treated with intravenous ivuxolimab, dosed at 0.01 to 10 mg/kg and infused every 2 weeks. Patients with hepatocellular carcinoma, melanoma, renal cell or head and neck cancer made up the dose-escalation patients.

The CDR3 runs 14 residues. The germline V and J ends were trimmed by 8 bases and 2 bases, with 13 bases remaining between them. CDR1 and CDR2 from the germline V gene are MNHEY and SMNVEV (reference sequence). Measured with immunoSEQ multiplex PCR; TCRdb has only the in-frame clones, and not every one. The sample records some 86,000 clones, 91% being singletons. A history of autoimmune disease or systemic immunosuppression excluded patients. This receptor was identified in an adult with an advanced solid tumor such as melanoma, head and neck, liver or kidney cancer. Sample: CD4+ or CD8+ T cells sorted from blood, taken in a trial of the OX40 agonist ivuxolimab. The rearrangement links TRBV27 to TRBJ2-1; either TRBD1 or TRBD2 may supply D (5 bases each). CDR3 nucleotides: TGTGCCAGCGCCCGTGGGGGAACCTACAATGAGCAGTTCTTC. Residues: CASARGGTYNEQFF.